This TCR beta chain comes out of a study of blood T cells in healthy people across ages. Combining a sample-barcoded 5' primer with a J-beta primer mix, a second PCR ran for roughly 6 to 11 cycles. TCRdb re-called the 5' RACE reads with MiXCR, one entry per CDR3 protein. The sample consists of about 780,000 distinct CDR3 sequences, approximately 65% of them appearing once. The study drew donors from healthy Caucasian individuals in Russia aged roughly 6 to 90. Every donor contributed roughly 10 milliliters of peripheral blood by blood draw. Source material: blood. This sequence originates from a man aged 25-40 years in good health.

The CDR3 nucleotides are TGTGCCAGCAGCTTAGCGCTGGGGGAAGCTGGCTACACCTTC. Protein product: CASSLALGEAGYTF. The gene calls are TRBV7-8 and TRBJ1-2; D is possibly TRBD1 (5 bases). Germline-derived CDR1 and CDR2 are SGHVS and FQNEAQ. The ends were cut back, 0 bases at V and 7 bases at J, with 12 bases in the middle. The CDR3 totals 14 residues.